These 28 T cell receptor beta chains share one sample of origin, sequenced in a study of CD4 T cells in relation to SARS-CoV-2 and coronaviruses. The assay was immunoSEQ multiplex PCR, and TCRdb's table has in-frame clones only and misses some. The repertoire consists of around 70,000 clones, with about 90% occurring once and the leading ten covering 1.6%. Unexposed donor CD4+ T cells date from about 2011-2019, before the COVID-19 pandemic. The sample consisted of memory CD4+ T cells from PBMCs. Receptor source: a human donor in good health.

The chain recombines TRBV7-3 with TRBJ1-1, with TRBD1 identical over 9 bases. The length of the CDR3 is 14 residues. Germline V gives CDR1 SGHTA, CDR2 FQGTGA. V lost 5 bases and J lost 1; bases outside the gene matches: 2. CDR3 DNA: TGTGCCAGCAGCGTGACAGGGGGGAACACTGAAGCTTTCTTT. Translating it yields CASSVTGGNTEAFF. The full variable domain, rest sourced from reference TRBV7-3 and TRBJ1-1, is GAGVSQTPSNKVTEKGKYVELRCDPISGHTALYWYRQSLGQGPEFLIYFQGTGAADDSGLPNDRFFAVRPEGSVSTLKIQRTERGDSAVYLCASSVTGGNTEAFFGQGTRLTVV.

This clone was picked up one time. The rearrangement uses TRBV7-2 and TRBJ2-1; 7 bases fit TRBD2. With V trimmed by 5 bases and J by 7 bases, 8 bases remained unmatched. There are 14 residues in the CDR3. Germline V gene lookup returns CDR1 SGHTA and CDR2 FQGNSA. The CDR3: CASSLWGSGNEQFF. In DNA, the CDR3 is TGTGCCAGCAGCCTATGGGGTAGCGGGAATGAGCAGTTCTTC.

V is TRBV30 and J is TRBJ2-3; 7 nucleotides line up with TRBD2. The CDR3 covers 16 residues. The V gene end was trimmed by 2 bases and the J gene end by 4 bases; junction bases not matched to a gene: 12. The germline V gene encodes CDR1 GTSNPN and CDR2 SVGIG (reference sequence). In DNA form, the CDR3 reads TGTGCCTGGAGTTGGGGGAGGGCCAGCAAGGCAGATACGCAGTATTTT. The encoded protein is CAWSWGRASKADTQYF.

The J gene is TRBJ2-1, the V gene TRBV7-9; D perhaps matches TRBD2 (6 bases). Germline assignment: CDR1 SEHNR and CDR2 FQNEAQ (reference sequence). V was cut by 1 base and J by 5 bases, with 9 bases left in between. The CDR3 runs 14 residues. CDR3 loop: CASSLGTSNNEQFF. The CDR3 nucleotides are TGTGCCAGCAGCTTAGGAACTAGCAACAATGAGCAGTTCTTC.

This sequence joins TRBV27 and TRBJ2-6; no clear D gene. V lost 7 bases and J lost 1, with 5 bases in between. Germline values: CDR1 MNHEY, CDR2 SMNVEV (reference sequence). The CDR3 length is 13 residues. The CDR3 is CASNQSGANVLTF. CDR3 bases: TGTGCCAGCAATCAATCTGGGGCCAACGTCCTGACTTTC.

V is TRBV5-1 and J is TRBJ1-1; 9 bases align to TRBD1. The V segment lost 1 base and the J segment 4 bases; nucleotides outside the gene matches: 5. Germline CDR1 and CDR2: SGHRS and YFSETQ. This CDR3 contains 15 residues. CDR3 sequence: CASSLQTGGSTEAFF. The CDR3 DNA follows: TGCGCCAGCAGCTTGCAGACAGGGGGGAGCACTGAAGCTTTCTTT.

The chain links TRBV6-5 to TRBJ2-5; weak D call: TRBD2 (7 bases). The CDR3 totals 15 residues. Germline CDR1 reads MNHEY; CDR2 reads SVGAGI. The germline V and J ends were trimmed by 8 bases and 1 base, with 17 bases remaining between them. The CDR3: CASRGDNRGQETQYF. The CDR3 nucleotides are TGTGCCAGCCGGGGGGACAACAGAGGCCAAGAGACCCAGTACTTC.

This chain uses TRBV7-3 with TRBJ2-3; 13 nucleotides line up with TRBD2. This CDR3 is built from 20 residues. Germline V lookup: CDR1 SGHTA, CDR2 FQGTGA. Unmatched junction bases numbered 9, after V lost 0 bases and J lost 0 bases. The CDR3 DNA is TGTGCCAGCAGCTTAACGCCATCAAGACTAGCGGGGGGCAGCACAGATACGCAGTATTTT. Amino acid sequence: CASSLTPSRLAGGSTDTQYF. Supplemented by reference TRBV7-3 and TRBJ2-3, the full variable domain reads GAGVSQTPSNKVTEKGKYVELRCDPISGHTALYWYRQSLGQGPEFLIYFQGTGAADDSGLPNDRFFAVRPEGSVSTLKIQRTERGDSAVYLCASSLTPSRLAGGSTDTQYFGPGTRLTVL.

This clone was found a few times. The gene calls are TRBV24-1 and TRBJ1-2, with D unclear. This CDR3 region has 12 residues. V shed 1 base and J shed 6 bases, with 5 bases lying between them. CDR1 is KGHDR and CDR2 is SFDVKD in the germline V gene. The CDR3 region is CATSDFIDGYTF. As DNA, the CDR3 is TGTGCCACCAGTGATTTTATTGATGGCTACACCTTC.

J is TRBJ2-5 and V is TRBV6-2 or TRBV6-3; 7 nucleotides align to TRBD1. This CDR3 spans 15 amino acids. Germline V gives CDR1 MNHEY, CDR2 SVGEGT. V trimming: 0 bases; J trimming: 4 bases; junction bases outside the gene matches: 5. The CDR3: CASSYSRQGGETQYF. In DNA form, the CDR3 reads TGTGCCAGCAGTTACTCGAGACAGGGTGGAGAGACCCAGTACTTC.

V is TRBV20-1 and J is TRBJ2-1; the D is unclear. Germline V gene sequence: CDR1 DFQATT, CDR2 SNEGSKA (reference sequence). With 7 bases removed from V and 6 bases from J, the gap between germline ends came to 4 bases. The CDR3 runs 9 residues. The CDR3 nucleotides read TGCAGTGATTCCAATGAGCAGTTCTTC. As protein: CSDSNEQFF.

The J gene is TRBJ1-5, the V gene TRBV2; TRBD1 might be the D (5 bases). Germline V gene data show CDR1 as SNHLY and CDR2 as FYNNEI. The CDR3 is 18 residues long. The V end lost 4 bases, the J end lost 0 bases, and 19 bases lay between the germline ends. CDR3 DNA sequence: TGTGCCAGCAGTGGGGACCCACTTCGAACTTATAGCAATCAGCCCCAGCATTTT. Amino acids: CASSGDPLRTYSNQPQHF.

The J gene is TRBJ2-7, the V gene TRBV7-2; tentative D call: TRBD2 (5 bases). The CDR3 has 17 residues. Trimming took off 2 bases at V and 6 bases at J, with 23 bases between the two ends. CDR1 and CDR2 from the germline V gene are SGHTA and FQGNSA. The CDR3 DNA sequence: TGTGCCAGCAGCTTAAGTTGGGTCGGCACCGGGATGGCCGAGCAGTACTTC. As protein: CASSLSWVGTGMAEQYF.

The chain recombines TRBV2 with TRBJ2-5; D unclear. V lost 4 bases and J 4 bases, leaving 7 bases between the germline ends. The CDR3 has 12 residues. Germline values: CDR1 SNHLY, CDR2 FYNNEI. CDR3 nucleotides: TGTGCCAGCAGTGGGTTTCGAGAGACCCAGTACTTC. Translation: CASSGFRETQYF.

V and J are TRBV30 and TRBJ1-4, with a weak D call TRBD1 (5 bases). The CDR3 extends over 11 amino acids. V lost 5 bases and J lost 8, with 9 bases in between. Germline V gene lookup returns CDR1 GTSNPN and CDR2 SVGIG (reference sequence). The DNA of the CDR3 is TGTGCCTGGGGGACGGGGGAAAAACTGTTTTTT. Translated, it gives CAWGTGEKLFF.

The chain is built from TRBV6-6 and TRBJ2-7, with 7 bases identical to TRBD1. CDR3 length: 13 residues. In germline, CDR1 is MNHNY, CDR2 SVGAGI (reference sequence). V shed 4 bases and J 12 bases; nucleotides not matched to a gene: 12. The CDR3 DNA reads TGTGCCAGCAGTTCCTCGACAGGGTCTAAGGGGTACTTC. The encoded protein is CASSSSTGSKGYF.

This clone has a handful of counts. The CDR3 reads CASSLQGLQTGNTIYF. The CDR3 DNA sequence: TGTGCCAGCAGTCTTCAGGGTTTACAAACTGGAAACACCATATATTTT. This chain connects TRBV5-6 to TRBJ1-3; possible D gene TRBD1, 5 bases. Germline V lookup: CDR1 SGHDT, CDR2 YYEEEE. V was trimmed by 5 bases and J by 2 bases, leaving 17 bases between them. The CDR3 loop spans 16 amino acids.

CDR3 DNA: TGTGCCAGTAGCGTTCGGGGGTCTACTAATGAAAAACTGTTTTTT. Encoded protein: CASSVRGSTNEKLFF. The rearrangement joins TRBV19 to TRBJ1-4; D might be TRBD1 (5 bases). Germline V gene sequence: CDR1 LNHDA, CDR2 SQIVND (reference sequence). With 6 bases removed from V and 2 bases from J, the gap between germline ends came to 13 bases. The CDR3 sequence is 15 residues long. The entire variable domain, with the rest obtained from reference TRBV19 and TRBJ1-4, is as follows: DGGITQSPKYLFRKEGQNVTLSCEQNLNHDAMYWYRQDPGQGLRLIYYSQIVNDFQKGDIAEGYSVSREKKESFPLTVTSAQKNPTAFYLCASSVRGSTNEKLFFGSGTQLSVL.

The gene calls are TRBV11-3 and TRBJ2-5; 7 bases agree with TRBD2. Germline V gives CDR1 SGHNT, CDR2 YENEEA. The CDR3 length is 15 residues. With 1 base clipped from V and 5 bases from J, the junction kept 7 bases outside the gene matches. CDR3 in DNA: TGTGCCAGCAGCTTAGGAGCGGGACTCTCGGAGACCCAGTACTTC. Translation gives CASSLGAGLSETQYF.

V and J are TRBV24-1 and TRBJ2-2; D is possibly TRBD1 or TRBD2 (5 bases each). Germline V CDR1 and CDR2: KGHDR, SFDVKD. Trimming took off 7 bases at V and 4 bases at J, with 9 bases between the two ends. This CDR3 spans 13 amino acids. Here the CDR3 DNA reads TGTGCCACCAGGTTGGGGACCACCGGGGAGCTGTTTTTT. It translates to CATRLGTTGELFF.

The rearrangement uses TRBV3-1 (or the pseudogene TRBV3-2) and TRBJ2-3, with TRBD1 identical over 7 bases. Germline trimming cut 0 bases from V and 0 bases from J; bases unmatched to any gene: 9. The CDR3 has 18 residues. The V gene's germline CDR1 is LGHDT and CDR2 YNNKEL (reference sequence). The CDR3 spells CASSQDLGVRGSTDTQYF. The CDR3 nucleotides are TGTGCCAGCAGCCAAGATCTTGGGGTCAGGGGGAGCACAGATACGCAGTATTTT.

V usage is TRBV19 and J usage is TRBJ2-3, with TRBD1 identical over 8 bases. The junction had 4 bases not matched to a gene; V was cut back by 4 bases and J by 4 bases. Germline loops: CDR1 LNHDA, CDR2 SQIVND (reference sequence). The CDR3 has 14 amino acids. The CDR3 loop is CASSRGQGADTQYF. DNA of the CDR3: TGTGCCAGTAGTAGAGGACAGGGTGCAGATACGCAGTATTTT.

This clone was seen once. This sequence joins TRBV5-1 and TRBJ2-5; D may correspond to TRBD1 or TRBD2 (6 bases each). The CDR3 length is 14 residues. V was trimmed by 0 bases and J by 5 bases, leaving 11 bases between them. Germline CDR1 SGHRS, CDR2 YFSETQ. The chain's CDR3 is CASSLAPGAETQYF. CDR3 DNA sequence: TGCGCCAGCAGCTTGGCCCCGGGGGCGGAGACCCAGTACTTC.

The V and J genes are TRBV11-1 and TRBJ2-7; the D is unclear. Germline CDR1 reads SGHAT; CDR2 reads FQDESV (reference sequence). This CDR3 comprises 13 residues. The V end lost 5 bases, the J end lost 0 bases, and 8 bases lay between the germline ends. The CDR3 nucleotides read TGTGCCAGCAGCAAAGAGCTCTCCTACGAGCAGTACTTC. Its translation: CASSKELSYEQYF.

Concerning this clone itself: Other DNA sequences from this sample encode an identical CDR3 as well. CDR3 sequence: CASRTLNTEAFF. Written as DNA, the CDR3 is TGTGCCAGCAGAACTCTGAACACTGAAGCTTTCTTT. V is TRBV27 and J is TRBJ1-1; D is ambiguous. The CDR3 runs 12 residues. Trimming stripped 6 bases from V and 0 bases from J, with 5 bases between. From germline, CDR1 is MNHEY and CDR2 SMNVEV (reference sequence).

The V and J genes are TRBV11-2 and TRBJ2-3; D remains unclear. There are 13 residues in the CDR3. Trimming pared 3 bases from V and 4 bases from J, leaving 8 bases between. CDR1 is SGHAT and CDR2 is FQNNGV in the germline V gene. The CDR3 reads CASSLSRADTQYF. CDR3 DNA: TGTGCCAGCAGCTTGTCCCGGGCAGATACGCAGTATTTT.

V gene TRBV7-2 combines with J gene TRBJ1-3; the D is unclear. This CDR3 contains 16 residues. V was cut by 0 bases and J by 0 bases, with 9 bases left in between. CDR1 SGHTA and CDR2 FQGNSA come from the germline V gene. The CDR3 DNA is TGTGCCAGCAGCTTAGCGCAGGCAGCCTCTGGAAACACCATATATTTT. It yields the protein CASSLAQAASGNTIYF. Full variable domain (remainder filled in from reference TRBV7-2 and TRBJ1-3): GAGVSQSPSNKVTEKGKDVELRCDPISGHTALYWYRQSLGQGLEFLIYFQGNSAPDKSGLPSDRFSAERTGGSVSTLTIQRTQQEDSAVYLCASSLAQAASGNTIYFGEGSWLTVV.

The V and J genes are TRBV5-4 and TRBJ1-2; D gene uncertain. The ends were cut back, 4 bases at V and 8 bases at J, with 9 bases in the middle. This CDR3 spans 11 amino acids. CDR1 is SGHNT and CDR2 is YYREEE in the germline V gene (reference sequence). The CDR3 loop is CASSTTEGYTF. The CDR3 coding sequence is TGTGCCAGCAGCACTACCGAGGGCTACACCTTC.